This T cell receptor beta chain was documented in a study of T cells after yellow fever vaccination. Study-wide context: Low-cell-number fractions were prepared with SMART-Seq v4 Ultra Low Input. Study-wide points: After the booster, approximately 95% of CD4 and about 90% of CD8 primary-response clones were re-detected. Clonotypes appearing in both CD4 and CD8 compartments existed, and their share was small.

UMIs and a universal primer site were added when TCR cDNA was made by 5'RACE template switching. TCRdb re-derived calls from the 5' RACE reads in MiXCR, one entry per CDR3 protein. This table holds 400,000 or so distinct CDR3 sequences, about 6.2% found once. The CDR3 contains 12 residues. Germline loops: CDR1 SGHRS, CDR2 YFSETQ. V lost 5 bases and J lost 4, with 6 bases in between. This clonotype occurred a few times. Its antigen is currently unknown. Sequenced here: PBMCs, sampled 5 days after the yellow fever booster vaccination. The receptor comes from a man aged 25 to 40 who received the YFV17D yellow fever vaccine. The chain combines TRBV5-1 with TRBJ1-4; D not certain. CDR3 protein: CASRLNNEKLFF. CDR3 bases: TGCGCCAGCAGACTGAATAATGAAAAACTGTTTTTT.